Shown below are 12 T cell receptor beta chains from a single sample sequenced in a study of T cells in Graves' hyperthyroidism and ophthalmopathy. Amplification targeted TCR beta CDR3 regions from RNA transcripts. The HTBI primer set was used in a first-round RT-PCR of the TCR CDR3. Each CDR3 protein is one row after TCRdb ran MiXCR on the multiplex PCR reads. This table has approximately 700,000 distinct CDR3 sequences, nearly 45% appearing once. Material: peripheral blood or thyroid tissue (not recorded which). All receptors derive from an adult man with Graves' disease, either hyperthyroidism or ophthalmopathy (not recorded which).

This clonotype appeared a few times. The V gene is TRBV20-1, the J gene TRBJ1-5; 9 bases align to TRBD1. This CDR3 spans 15 amino acids. Trimming cost V 3 bases and J 7 bases; bases outside gene matches: 10. The germline CDR1 and CDR2 sequences are DFQATT and SNEGSKA (reference sequence). CDR3 loop: CSARVGGTGLQPQHF. The CDR3 nucleotides read TGCAGTGCTAGGGTCGGAGGGACAGGGTTACAGCCCCAGCATTTT.

V usage is TRBV27 and J usage is TRBJ1-5, with 8 bases identical to TRBD1. The CDR3 extends over 15 amino acids. Germline CDR1 and CDR2: MNHEY and SMNVEV (reference sequence). The ends lost 2 bases at V and 4 bases at J; junction bases unmatched: 4. The CDR3 reads CASSLGQGTNQPQHF. In DNA form, the CDR3 reads TGTGCCAGCAGTTTAGGACAGGGCACGAATCAGCCCCAGCATTTT.

The chain links TRBV7-9 to TRBJ2-7; D may correspond to TRBD1 or TRBD2 (6 bases each). The CDR3 length is 16 residues. V was shortened by 3 bases and J by 3 bases, with 18 bases between the two germline ends. Germline CDR1 SEHNR, CDR2 FQNEAQ (reference sequence). For the CDR3, the DNA is TGTGCCAGCAGCTTCACCGGGGAAAGGGGGGACTACGAGCAGTACTTC. As protein: CASSFTGERGDYEQYF.

A few counts support this clonotype. V usage is TRBV9 and J usage is TRBJ1-4; 8 nucleotides align to TRBD1. Germline lookup yields CDR1 SGDLS and CDR2 YYNGEE. The CDR3 covers 16 residues. V was pared by 1 base and J by 5 bases, with 7 bases of the junction left unmatched. The CDR3 protein is CASSVNPDRENEKLFF. CDR3 bases: TGTGCCAGCAGCGTAAACCCGGACAGGGAGAATGAAAAACTGTTTTTT.

The table lists this clonotype with a few counts. The chain combines TRBV7-9 with TRBJ1-4; possibly TRBD1 for D (6 bases). The germline V gene has CDR1 SEHNR and CDR2 FQNEAQ (reference sequence). The CDR3 is made up of 15 amino acids. Trimming removed 4 bases at V and 5 bases at J, with 14 bases between. Here the CDR3 reads CASSSRTVPNEKLFF. Here the CDR3 DNA reads TGTGCCAGCAGCTCTCGGACAGTTCCAAATGAAAAACTGTTTTTT.

This clonotype was seen ten or more times. The J gene is TRBJ2-7, the V gene TRBV29-1, with 7 bases aligning to TRBD1. The ends lost 5 bases at V and 3 bases at J; junction bases unmatched: 4. The V gene's germline CDR1 is SQVTM and CDR2 ANQGSEA. The CDR3 has 12 amino acids. The CDR3 nucleotides read TGCAGCGTTAGACAGGGCAACTACGAGCAGTACTTC. Encoded protein: CSVRQGNYEQYF.

The rearrangement links TRBV19 to TRBJ2-7; TRBD1 matches 7 bases. The V gene end was trimmed by 4 bases and the J gene end by 3 bases; junction bases not matched to a gene: 9. The CDR3 totals 15 residues. CDR1 LNHDA and CDR2 SQIVND come from the germline V gene (reference sequence). The CDR3 protein is CASSNRDREFYEQYF. DNA of the CDR3: TGTGCCAGTAGTAACAGGGACAGAGAATTCTACGAGCAGTACTTC.

The V and J genes are TRBV6-1 and TRBJ1-5, with D tentatively TRBD1 (6 bases). CDR1 is MNHNS and CDR2 is SASEGT in the germline V gene. The CDR3 has 16 amino acids. Trimming removed 6 bases from V and 0 bases from J, with 15 bases in between. CDR3 residues: CASSLEGGHSNQPQHF. The CDR3 DNA reads TGTGCCAGCAGCCTCGAAGGGGGTCATAGCAATCAGCCCCAGCATTTT.

V usage is TRBV20-1 and J usage is TRBJ1-2; D is possibly TRBD1 (6 bases). Germline lookup yields CDR1 DFQATT and CDR2 SNEGSKA (reference sequence). This CDR3 spans 12 amino acids. Trimming left V 7 bases short and J 4 bases short, with 13 bases between. CDR3 loop: CSVVQGIYGYTF. The CDR3 DNA follows: TGCAGTGTAGTGCAGGGGATCTATGGCTACACCTTC.

This clonotype appeared a few times. The rearrangement links TRBV9 to TRBJ1-4; no reliable D call. Per the germline V gene, CDR1 is SGDLS and CDR2 is YYNGEE. This CDR3 comprises 15 residues. V was clipped by 3 bases and J by 8 bases, with 17 bases between them. The CDR3 sequence is CASSEQTSKGEKLFF. The CDR3 DNA reads as TGTGCCAGCAGCGAGCAGACCAGCAAAGGAGAAAAACTGTTTTTT.

The rearrangement joins TRBV7-2 to TRBJ1-1; 7 bases map to TRBD1. The V segment lost 6 bases and the J segment 2 bases; nucleotides outside the gene matches: 6. Germline V gene sequence: CDR1 SGHTA, CDR2 FQGNSA. This CDR3 has 14 residues. CDR3 protein: CASSISGGNTEAFF. The DNA for the CDR3 is TGTGCCAGCAGTATCTCAGGGGGAAACACTGAAGCTTTCTTT.

The chain carries TRBV7-9 and TRBJ2-5, with 8 bases fitting TRBD1. The germline CDR1 and CDR2 sequences are SEHNR and FQNEAQ (reference sequence). Unmatched junction bases numbered 14, after V lost 6 bases and J lost 5 bases. The CDR3 is made up of 16 amino acids. CDR3: CASSPRQGIGLETQYF. CDR3 bases: TGTGCCAGCAGTCCAAGACAGGGGATCGGGTTGGAGACCCAGTACTTC.